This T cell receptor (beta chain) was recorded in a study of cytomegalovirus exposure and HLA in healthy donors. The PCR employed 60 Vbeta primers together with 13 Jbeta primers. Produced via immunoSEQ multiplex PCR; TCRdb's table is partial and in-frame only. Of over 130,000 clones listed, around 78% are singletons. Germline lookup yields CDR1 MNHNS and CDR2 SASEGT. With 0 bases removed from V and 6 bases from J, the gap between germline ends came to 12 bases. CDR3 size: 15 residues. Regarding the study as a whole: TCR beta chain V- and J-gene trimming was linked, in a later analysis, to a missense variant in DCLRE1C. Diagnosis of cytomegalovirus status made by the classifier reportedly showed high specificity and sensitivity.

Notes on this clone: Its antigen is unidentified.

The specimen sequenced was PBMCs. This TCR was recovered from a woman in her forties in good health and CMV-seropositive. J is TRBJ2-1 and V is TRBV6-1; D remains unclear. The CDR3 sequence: CASSEAPRVVNEQFF. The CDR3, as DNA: TGTGCCAGCAGTGAAGCACCACGGGTGGTCAATGAGCAGTTCTTC.